Listed here is a single T cell receptor beta chain. Individual patients had between 1 and 8 samples, taken pretreatment and on-treatment. Libraries were prepared by immunoSEQ multiplex PCR; TCRdb keeps only in-frame clonotypes and omits some of them. The sample consists of 71,000 or so clones, 85% to 90% of them appearing once. This entry is derived from a study of PD-L1 blockade in urothelial cancer. The germline V and J ends were trimmed by 4 bases and 4 bases, with 8 bases remaining between them. Germline V gene sequence: CDR1 MNHEY, CDR2 SMNVEV (reference sequence). CDR3 length: 13 residues. The rearrangement links TRBV27 to TRBJ1-5, with D unclear. The source was PBMCs, collected around atezolizumab (anti-PD-L1) treatment. The source is a man in his 60s with urothelial cancer. DNA of the CDR3: TGTGCCAGCAGTTATACGGGTAATCAGCCCCAGCATTTT. This codes for CASSYTGNQPQHF.